This is a list of T cell receptor beta chains from one sample in a study of control samples from healthy donors and cancer patients. Repertoires were generated with immunoSEQ multiplex PCR, while TCRdb's copy carries only in-frame clones and drops some. The sample records more than 75,000 clones, about 90% being singletons. Material: PBMCs. Receptors originate from a woman aged 55-70 years with head and neck cancer. Each CDR3 is given without its conserved first and last residue.

TRBV2 | ASVPQLGAGANVLT
TRBV4-2 | ASSQGGSGTSWDTQY
TRBV14 | ASSRGVVNEQF
TRBV9 | ASSEGAEANTGELF
TRBV7-2 | ASSTDLTDTQY
TRBV29-1 | SAFSRGGTGELF
TRBV5-5 | ASSFSGETDQPQH
TRBV28 | ASSFGQGGEQY
TRBV9 | ASSPQVGSYEQY
TRBV5-1 | ASSLMTDGELF
TRBV11-2 | ASSSARANSYNEQF
TRBV18 | ASSDRTASAGDTEAF
TRBV19 | ASSTDPREGAKNIQY
TRBV12-2 | ASRPRRVTVETQY
TRBV6-5 | ASSYGRGHRYEQY
TRBV15 | ATSRDLGEDEKLF
TRBV9 | ASSVTPTDTQY
TRBV5-1 | ASSLDISYEQY
TRBV6-5 | ASKGGRGRSDTQY
TRBV7-8 | ASSLSSGNTIY
TRBV7-8 | ASSSLSGRAEGEQF
TRBV4-1 | ASSHHGSGGSQPQH
TRBV30 | AWSVWGVGNTIY
TRBV19 | ASASRGGSTGELF
TRBV28 | ASSPPGSNQPQH
TRBV21-1 | ASSKVGGRQNSSYEQY
TRBV4-1 | ASSQGPFPIDRSYNEQF
TRBV7-3 | ASSLVFGELF
TRBV4-1 | ASSQGHGVYHEQY
TRBV3-1/TRBV3-2 | ASSQPSGGLAGVGETQY
TRBV6-1 | ASSDNRGLLKTPLH
TRBV13 | ASSLGRTGAF
TRBV3-1/TRBV3-2 | ASSQERLAGDNEQF
TRBV5-1 | ASSPDSGGTEAF
TRBV20-1 | SASTLAGTGELF
TRBV7-2 | ASSWGPGPGELF
TRBV6-4 | ASSDTGHQGDTQY
TRBV30 | AWSYAGRSSYNEQF
TRBV4-3 | ASSRQTGGVQNIQY
TRBV6-2/TRBV6-3 | ASSYWAPLADTQY
TRBV4-3 | ASSQERGGGTDTQY
TRBV6-1 | ASSEFGGSLNNEQF
TRBV7-2 | ASSLGIDYYEQY
TRBV4-1 | ASSQGTGMNTEAF